A single sample gave rise to the 5 T cell receptor beta chains below, sequenced in a study of OX40 agonist ivuxolimab in advanced cancers. The assay was immunoSEQ multiplex PCR, and TCRdb's table has in-frame clones only and misses some. The sample records more than 30,000 clones, about 85% being singletons. Specimen: CD4+ or CD8+ T cells sorted from blood, collected in a trial of the OX40 agonist ivuxolimab. The receptors shown here come from an adult with an advanced solid tumor such as melanoma, head and neck, liver or kidney cancer.

The chain combines TRBV6-1 with TRBJ1-2; D unresolved. The CDR3 consists of 12 residues. CDR1 is MNHNS, CDR2 SASEGT, per germline. The ends were cut back, 6 bases at V and 4 bases at J, with 9 bases in the middle. CDR3 amino acids: CASSRQLYGYTF. The CDR3 DNA follows: TGTGCCAGCAGCCGACAACTCTATGGCTACACCTTC.

This sequence joins TRBV19 and TRBJ2-5; no firm D call. This CDR3 region has 13 residues. V was cut by 6 bases and J by 1 base, with 9 bases left in between. The germline V gene encodes CDR1 LNHDA and CDR2 SQIVND (reference sequence). The CDR3 region has the DNA TGTGCCAGTAGGCGGAAACCCCAAGAGACCCAGTACTTC. Translated: CASRRKPQETQYF.

The chain links TRBV18 to TRBJ2-2, with 14 bases aligning to TRBD2. The CDR3 is 16 residues long. Germline CDR1 KGHSH, CDR2 LQKENI. Trimming cost V 2 bases and J 6 bases; bases outside gene matches: 2. The CDR3 DNA is TGTGCCAGCTCACCAAAGGGACTAGCGGGAGCCGGGGAGCTGTTTTTT. Protein sequence: CASSPKGLAGAGELFF.

The chain couples TRBV5-1 to TRBJ1-2; TRBD1 aligns across 7 bases. The junction had 9 bases not matched to a gene; V was cut back by 5 bases and J by 5 bases. CDR1 and CDR2 (germline): SGHRS, YFSETQ. The CDR3 is 14 amino acids. The CDR3 reads CASRPWTGGYGYTF. The CDR3 DNA reads as TGCGCCAGCAGACCCTGGACAGGAGGGTATGGCTACACCTTC.

The V and J genes are TRBV6-5 and TRBJ2-7; the match to TRBD2 covers 10 bases. The germline gives CDR1 MNHEY, CDR2 SVGAGI. J lost 9 bases, V lost 7 bases, and 15 bases had no gene match. The CDR3 is 15 amino acids. The CDR3 bases are TGTGCCAGCACCCCGGCGGCTAGCGGGAGCTCTCGGCAGTACTTC. Protein: CASTPAASGSSRQYF.